The 27 T cell receptor beta chains presented below share a single source sample, sequenced in a study of blood T cells in healthy people across ages. The authors ran a second PCR of about 7 to 12 cycles using a sample-barcoded 5' primer and a J-beta primer mix. Using its own MiXCR run on the 5' RACE reads, TCRdb lists one record per CDR3 protein. The table includes roughly 1,800,000 distinct CDR3 sequences, roughly 52% detected once. Sequencing used blood. Receptors were obtained from a woman aged 40 to 50 in good health.

The chain couples TRBV28 to TRBJ1-5; a possible D gene is TRBD1 (5 bases). From germline, CDR1 is MDHEN and CDR2 SYDVKM. This CDR3 has 15 amino acids. Between the trimmed V and J ends, which lost 5 bases and 3 bases, there was a span of 14 bases. CDR3 amino acids: CASSLTGPFNQPQHF. The CDR3 DNA follows: TGTGCCAGCAGTCTTACAGGACCTTTCAATCAGCCCCAGCATTTT.

The J gene is TRBJ2-5, the V gene TRBV9; 8 bases match TRBD1. CDR3 length: 15 residues. CDR1 is SGDLS, CDR2 YYNGEE, per germline. Germline trimming cut 0 bases from V and 5 bases from J; bases unmatched to any gene: 6. The CDR3 spells CASSVGQGAVETQYF. The CDR3 region has the DNA TGTGCCAGCAGCGTAGGGCAGGGGGCGGTTGAGACCCAGTACTTC.

The V gene is TRBV27, the J gene TRBJ2-7, with D possibly matching TRBD1 (5 bases). CDR1 and CDR2 from the germline V gene are MNHEY and SMNVEV (reference sequence). V lost 9 bases to trimming and J lost 0 bases, with 15 bases between them. CDR3 size: 14 residues. This CDR3 is CASGPRQTSYEQYF. CDR3 coding DNA: TGTGCCAGTGGCCCGAGACAGACCTCCTACGAGCAGTACTTC.

The genes are TRBV20-1 and TRBJ2-3, with D maybe TRBD2 (5 bases). The CDR3 extends over 15 amino acids. V lost 1 base and J 7 bases, leaving 18 bases between the germline ends. Germline V gives CDR1 DFQATT, CDR2 SNEGSKA (reference sequence). The CDR3 loop is CSARAAAGGWNTQYF. The CDR3 region has the DNA TGCAGTGCTAGAGCAGCGGCAGGAGGATGGAATACGCAGTATTTT.

J is TRBJ2-5 and V is TRBV20-1, with D perhaps TRBD1 (6 bases). CDR3 length equals 13 residues. Germline lookup yields CDR1 DFQATT and CDR2 SNEGSKA (reference sequence). Trimming pared 5 bases from V and 4 bases from J, leaving 14 bases between. CDR3 bases: TGCAGTGCTGGGCACAGGGTACCAGAGACCCAGTACTTC. The encoded protein is CSAGHRVPETQYF.

V is TRBV5-1 and J is TRBJ1-2, with 7 positions matching TRBD1. Germline V gene data show CDR1 as SGHRS and CDR2 as YFSETQ. With V trimmed by 0 bases and J by 3 bases, 8 bases remained unmatched. The CDR3 sequence is 16 residues long. The CDR3 DNA reads as TGCGCCAGCAGCTTGGACAGGGGACATCTAGACTATGGCTACACCTTC. Amino acid sequence: CASSLDRGHLDYGYTF.

J is TRBJ1-2 and V is TRBV29-1, with 12 bases fitting TRBD1. Germline V gene data show CDR1 as SQVTM and CDR2 as ANQGSEA. After removal of 0 bases from V and 4 bases from J, the junction contained 6 bases not matched to a gene. This CDR3 is built from 16 residues. The CDR3 here is CSVEEPGQGASYGYTF. The DNA of the CDR3 is TGCAGCGTTGAAGAGCCGGGACAGGGGGCTAGCTATGGCTACACCTTC.

This clonotype was seen a single time. The J gene is TRBJ1-5, the V gene TRBV20-1; TRBD1 matches at 8 bases. The CDR3 has 16 residues. Germline CDR1 reads DFQATT; CDR2 reads SNEGSKA (reference sequence). V gave up 3 bases and J gave up 10 bases; unmatched junction bases: 17. CDR3 amino acids: CSARGQANIGGSPQHF. Here the CDR3 DNA reads TGCAGTGCTAGGGGACAGGCCAACATAGGTGGCAGCCCCCAGCATTTT.

This clonotype was detected once. This sequence joins TRBV9 and TRBJ2-3; D is undetermined. Germline-derived CDR1 and CDR2 are SGDLS and YYNGEE. Trimming pared 0 bases from V and 4 bases from J, leaving 12 bases between. The CDR3 contains 15 residues. The CDR3 loop reads CASSVGSSSADTQYF. CDR3 sequence (DNA): TGTGCCAGCAGCGTAGGCAGTAGTTCGGCAGATACGCAGTATTTT.

This clonotype occurred a few times. The rearrangement uses TRBV20-1 and TRBJ1-2; 9 positions match TRBD1. This CDR3 is built from 16 residues. Germline CDR1 DFQATT, CDR2 SNEGSKA (reference sequence). The junction had 9 bases not matched to a gene; V was cut back by 0 bases and J by 4 bases. The CDR3 spells CSARDRGTGIIYGYTF. The DNA of the CDR3 is TGCAGTGCTAGAGATCGCGGGACAGGGATTATCTATGGCTACACCTTC.

The chain recombines TRBV3-1 with TRBJ1-2; no clear D gene. The V end was cut by 2 bases, the J end by 6 bases, with 16 bases between. Germline CDR1 and CDR2: LGHDT and YNNKEL (reference sequence). The CDR3 runs 15 residues. The CDR3 protein is CASSQYGQDSNGYTF. DNA of the CDR3: TGTGCCAGCAGCCAATATGGGCAGGACTCTAATGGCTACACCTTC.

This clonotype was counted between two and nine times. V usage is TRBV20-1 and J usage is TRBJ2-1, with TRBD2 matching 9 bases. V was clipped by 5 bases and J by 6 bases; unmatched bases: 8. The CDR3 runs to 14 residues. Germline assignment: CDR1 DFQATT and CDR2 SNEGSKA (reference sequence). The CDR3 bases are TGCAGTGCTGGCGGACTAGCGCTTATCAATGAGCAGTTCTTC. Protein product: CSAGGLALINEQFF.

The chain recombines TRBV29-1 with TRBJ1-2, with 7 bases aligning to TRBD1. CDR3 size: 12 residues. Germline CDR1 and CDR2: SQVTM and ANQGSEA. The ends lost 6 bases at V and 5 bases at J; junction bases unmatched: 6. Here the CDR3 DNA reads TGCAGCGTCCTACAGGGGCCGTATGGCTACACCTTC. Translated: CSVLQGPYGYTF. Full variable domain (outside the CDR3, taken from reference TRBV29-1 and TRBJ1-2): SAVISQKPSRDICQRGTSLTIQCQVDSQVTMMFWYRQQPGQSLTLIATANQGSEATYESGFVIDKFPISRPNLTFSTLTVSNMSPEDSSIYLCSVLQGPYGYTFGSGTRLTVV.

This clonotype showed up just a few times. V gene TRBV29-1 combines with J gene TRBJ2-5, with D perhaps given as TRBD1 or TRBD2 (5 bases each). Germline CDR1 SQVTM, CDR2 ANQGSEA. CDR3 length: 12 residues. The CDR3: CSVDRGAETQYF. The CDR3, as DNA: TGCAGTGTCGATCGGGGCGCTGAGACCCAGTACTTC.

This clonotype appeared a few times. The chain links TRBV7-2 to TRBJ2-3; D call uncertain. V was shortened by 4 bases and J by 4 bases, with 15 bases between the two germline ends. This CDR3 has 15 residues. The germline gives CDR1 SGHTA, CDR2 FQGNSA. CDR3 sequence reads: CASSYHSPWADTQYF. DNA for the CDR3: TGTGCCAGCAGCTACCACAGTCCATGGGCAGATACGCAGTATTTT.

As to this clonotype: The junction departs from the called germline gene at one end, perhaps through a read error. The chain couples TRBV5-1 to TRBJ2-1; D may match TRBD1 or TRBD2 (5 bases each). This CDR3 has 15 residues. Germline V gives CDR1 SGHRS, CDR2 YFSETQ. CDR3 coding DNA: TGCGTCAGCAGCTTGGCCGCGAGGGGAAACAATGAGCAGTTCTTC. Protein: CVSSLAARGNNEQFF.

This chain uses TRBV7-9 with TRBJ1-4; 11 bases agree with TRBD1. The CDR3 contains 16 residues. J was trimmed by 4 bases and V by 5 bases; bases with no gene match: 6. Germline V gives CDR1 SEHNR, CDR2 FQNEAQ (reference sequence). CDR3 region: CASSPGTGGINEKLFF. The CDR3 coding sequence is TGTGCCAGCAGCCCCGGGACAGGGGGGATTAATGAAAAACTGTTTTTT.

CDR3 sequence (DNA): TGCGGCGGGGCCGGGGCATCAAATTCACCCCTCCACTTT. This gives the protein CGGAGASNSPLHF. The chain carries TRBV20-1 and TRBJ1-6; a possible D gene is TRBD1 (5 bases). Germline-derived CDR1 and CDR2 are DFQATT and SNEGSKA (reference sequence). CDR3 length equals 13 residues.

Remarks on this clonotype: The DNA is left out, because the CDR3 cannot be placed on it with certainty; the CDR3 is given as TCRdb lists it. The V gene is TRBV28, the J gene TRBJ1-2. The CDR3 comprises 14 residues, both ends counted. The germline V gene encodes CDR1 MDHEN and CDR2 SYDVKM. CDR3 in amino acids: CASSFGEGTNGCTF.

In this sample, this clonotype turned up a few times. This CDR3 reads CATSVISGGNNEQFF. The CDR3 nucleotides are TGTGCCACCAGTGTAATTAGCGGAGGAAACAATGAGCAGTTCTTC. This chain connects TRBV24-1 to TRBJ2-1; possible D gene TRBD2, 6 bases. CDR1 KGHDR and CDR2 SFDVKD come from the germline V gene. With 5 bases removed from V and 5 bases from J, the gap between germline ends came to 15 bases. The CDR3 has 15 amino acids.

Comments on this clonotype: An end of the junction does not agree with germline; a read error may underlie this. The chain uses TRBV11-2 and TRBJ1-4, with no clear D. CDR3 length: 14 residues. Germline V CDR1 and CDR2: SGHAT, FQNNGV. The CDR3 DNA reads as TGTGCCAGCACCTTAAAATTGGCAGGAGAAAAACTGTTTTTT. Protein: CASTLKLAGEKLFF.

This chain connects TRBV9 to TRBJ2-7; the match to TRBD2 covers 7 bases. From germline, CDR1 is SGDLS and CDR2 YYNGEE. Losses at the gene ends were 2 bases for V and 6 bases for J; bases not matched to a gene: 14. The CDR3 consists of 16 residues. CDR3 sequence reads: CASSVGGGQGRVEQYF. The CDR3 DNA follows: TGTGCCAGCAGCGTTGGGGGAGGGCAAGGAAGGGTCGAGCAGTACTTC.

This clonotype was found a few times. This sequence joins TRBV20-1 and TRBJ1-1, with a possible D match to TRBD1 (5 bases). Trimming took 0 bases from V and 8 from J, leaving 16 bases between them. The germline CDR1 and CDR2 sequences are DFQATT and SNEGSKA (reference sequence). This CDR3 comprises 14 residues. The CDR3 region is CSARDVAGDVEAFF. The DNA for the CDR3 is TGCAGTGCTAGAGATGTTGCGGGGGACGTGGAAGCTTTCTTT.

This rearrangement joins TRBV29-1 to TRBJ1-2; D perhaps matches TRBD1 (5 bases). V was shortened by 6 bases and J by 2 bases, with 19 bases between the two germline ends. The length of the CDR3 is 15 residues. Germline CDR1 and CDR2: SQVTM and ANQGSEA. The CDR3 region is CSVRTHATVNYGYTF. The CDR3 bases are TGCAGCGTCCGGACGCACGCGACAGTGAACTATGGCTACACCTTC.

The chain recombines TRBV12-3 or TRBV12-4 with TRBJ1-2; no clear D gene. This CDR3 contains 13 residues. V shed 2 bases and J shed 6 bases, with 10 bases lying between them. This CDR3 reads CASSLRAGHGYTF. CDR3 bases: TGTGCCAGCAGTTTAAGGGCCGGCCATGGCTACACCTTC.

The rearrangement joins TRBV6-6 to TRBJ1-1; D gene uncertain. The CDR3 loop spans 15 amino acids. The ends were cut back, 4 bases at V and 6 bases at J, with 18 bases in the middle. CDR1 and CDR2 from the germline V gene are MNHNY and SVGAGI (reference sequence). CDR3 amino acids: CASSSPRGKVAEAFF. The CDR3 DNA reads as TGTGCCAGCAGTTCTCCCCGGGGTAAGGTCGCTGAAGCTTTCTTT.

This clonotype appeared a single time. The V gene is TRBV12-5, the J gene TRBJ1-2; no clear D gene. The CDR3 loop spans 15 amino acids. Trimming shortened V by 4 bases and J by 8 bases, and 20 bases separated the two germline ends. The germline V gene has CDR1 LGHNT and CDR2 FRNRAP. The CDR3 is CASGYGEGGQFGYTF. For the CDR3, the DNA is TGTGCTAGTGGTTACGGAGAAGGAGGGCAATTCGGCTACACCTTC.